Listed here is a single T cell receptor (beta chain). Its specificity is unknown. The sample belongs to a study of response to subunit inactivated influenza vaccine. General study points: With each seasonal influenza vaccination, the authors suggested, few new T cells are recruited.

Germline values: CDR1 MGHRA, CDR2 YSYEKL. V dropped 1 base and J dropped 0; count of bases not matched to a gene: 5. The CDR3 loop spans 17 amino acids. TCRdb re-called the RT-PCR reads through MiXCR, storing one row per CDR3 protein. This repertoire shows about 700,000 distinct CDR3 sequences, approximately 15% found once; its top ten account for 11%. V is TRBV4-1 and J is TRBJ2-7; 11 bases align to TRBD2. Sequences were derived from PBMCs from blood, sampled 12 days after vaccination. The receptor was isolated from a man aged 50 to 59 who received an inactivated influenza vaccine. CDR3 bases: TGCGCCAGCAGCCAAGTGTGGGGACTAGCGGTCTCCTACGAGCAGTACTTC. It translates to CASSQVWGLAVSYEQYF.